These 30 T cell receptor beta chains originate from one sample sequenced in a study of CD8+CD57+ T cells in acquired aplastic anemia. Investigators profiled TCR beta VDJ and CDR3 from genomic DNA template. MiXCR, applied by TCRdb to the reads, yields one record per CDR3 protein. The sample consists of 180,000 or so distinct CDR3 sequences, around half of them appearing once. By flow cytometry, patients selected for sequencing had shown an expansion of CD8+CD57+ cells. Sequenced sample: sorted CD4+, CD8+, or CD8+CD57+ T cells (not recorded which) from PBMCs. These receptors originate from a human donor with aplastic anemia.

This clonotype was recorded at least ten times. The J gene is TRBJ1-2, the V gene TRBV7-8; TRBD1 matches at 7 bases. V dropped 5 bases and J dropped 4; count of bases not matched to a gene: 1. This CDR3 contains 12 residues. Per the germline V gene, CDR1 is SGHVS and CDR2 is FQNEAQ. The CDR3 sequence is CASSRDSYGYTF. The CDR3 region has the DNA TGTGCCAGCAGCCGGGACAGCTATGGCTACACCTTC.

The J gene is TRBJ2-5, the V gene TRBV7-9, with 7 bases identical to TRBD1. CDR1 is SEHNR, CDR2 FQNEAQ, per germline (reference sequence). V was pared by 4 bases and J by 4 bases, with 3 bases of the junction left unmatched. The CDR3 sequence is 13 residues long. In nucleotides, the CDR3 is TGTGCCAGCAGCTCAGACAGGGCAGAGACCCAGTACTTC. This encodes CASSSDRAETQYF.

The chain recombines TRBV24-1 with TRBJ1-3, with a tentative D call TRBD1 (5 bases). Germline CDR1 KGHDR, CDR2 SFDVKD. This CDR3 comprises 15 residues. Trimming removed 2 bases at V and 7 bases at J, with 14 bases between. The DNA for the CDR3 is TGTGCCACCAGTGATTCTCTGGGACCAGGGAACACCATATATTTT. Its protein is CATSDSLGPGNTIYF.

This clonotype was observed a handful of times. Possible read error: a much larger clone is one base away. The rearrangement links TRBV19 to TRBJ1-1; D might be TRBD1 (6 bases). The CDR3 contains 13 residues. Germline V gene lookup returns CDR1 LNHDA and CDR2 SQIVND (reference sequence). The CDR3 loop reads CASGMGRGTEAFF. The CDR3 region has the DNA TGTGCCAGTGGTATGGGGAGGGGGACTGAAGCTTTCTTT.

The V call is TRBV5-1, the J call TRBJ2-6; 10 bases line up with TRBD1. Looked up from germline, CDR1 is SGHRS and CDR2 is YFSETQ. V gave up 3 bases and J gave up 2 bases; unmatched junction bases: 11. The CDR3 is made up of 19 amino acids. CDR3 loop: CASSSTRQGALTGANVLTF. CDR3 coding DNA: TGCGCCAGCAGCTCAACACGACAGGGGGCGCTTACTGGGGCCAACGTCCTGACTTTC.

This clonotype appeared many times. The rearrangement joins TRBV27 to TRBJ2-1; D may be TRBD1 (5 bases). CDR1 is MNHEY and CDR2 is SMNVEV in the germline V gene (reference sequence). Trimming pared 5 bases from V and 12 bases from J, leaving 14 bases between. CDR3 length equals 12 residues. The CDR3: CASSPRVGWQFF. CDR3 in DNA: TGTGCCAGCAGTCCCAGGGTAGGGTGGCAGTTCTTC.

This clonotype was observed at least ten times. The chain joins TRBV7-7 to TRBJ2-7, with a tentative D call TRBD1 (5 bases). Germline V gene sequence: CDR1 SSHAT, CDR2 FNYEAQ (reference sequence). The V and J ends lost 1 base and 4 bases respectively, with 8 bases between them. The CDR3 runs to 13 residues. The CDR3 protein is CASSLVRGYEQYF. CDR3 sequence (DNA): TGTGCCAGCAGCTTAGTTAGGGGTTACGAGCAGTACTTC. The full variable domain, with the rest looked up from reference TRBV7-7 and TRBJ2-7, is GAGVSQSPRYKVTKRGQDVTLRCDPISSHATLYWYQQALGQGPEFLTYFNYEAQPDKSGLPSDRFSAERPEGSISTLTIQRTEQRDSAMYRCASSLVRGYEQYFGPGTRLTVT.

This clonotype was observed many times. V gene TRBV7-8 combines with J gene TRBJ2-5; no firm D call. The CDR3 has 13 residues. Between the trimmed V and J ends, which lost 5 bases and 1 base, there was a span of 8 bases. In germline, CDR1 is SGHVS, CDR2 FQNEAQ. CDR3 amino acids: CASSPRLQETQYF. CDR3 coding DNA: TGTGCCAGCAGCCCCCGGCTCCAAGAGACCCAGTACTTC.

This chain uses TRBV2 with TRBJ1-2; TRBD1 matches 8 bases. Germline V CDR1 and CDR2: SNHLY, FYNNEI. The CDR3 totals 12 residues. Germline trimming cut 7 bases from V and 3 bases from J; bases unmatched to any gene: 1. CDR3 residues: CASTGGDYGYTF. The DNA of the CDR3 is TGTGCCAGCACAGGGGGCGACTATGGCTACACCTTC. Combining the CDR3 with reference TRBV2 and TRBJ1-2 gives the whole variable domain EPEVTQTPSHQVTQMGQEVILRCVPISNHLYFYWYRQILGQKVEFLVSFYNNEISEKSEIFDDQFSVERPDGSNFTLKIRSTKLEDSAMYFCASTGGDYGYTFGSGTRLTVV.

This clonotype was counted once. The chain recombines TRBV6-1 with TRBJ1-2; no clear D. Germline V gives CDR1 MNHNS, CDR2 SASEGT. Between the trimmed V and J ends, which lost 6 bases and 2 bases, there was a span of 10 bases. This CDR3 comprises 13 residues. In DNA form, the CDR3 reads TGTGCCAGCAGGGATAGGAGCAACTATGGCTACACCTTC. As protein: CASRDRSNYGYTF.

Ten or more counts support this clonotype. The chain has TRBV6-2 or TRBV6-3 and TRBJ2-7; a weak D match, TRBD2 (5 bases). Per the germline V gene, CDR1 is MNHEY and CDR2 is SVGEGT. The CDR3 spans 17 residues. Trimming shortened V by 0 bases and J by 3 bases, and 18 bases separated the two germline ends. CDR3 sequence: CASSYSILGASFYEQYF. In DNA, the CDR3 is TGTGCCAGCAGTTACTCGATACTAGGCGCCTCCTTCTACGAGCAGTACTTC.

In this sample, this clonotype turned up many times. The genes are TRBV10-3 and TRBJ2-7, with D tentatively TRBD1 (6 bases). The CDR3 consists of 12 residues. Looked up from germline, CDR1 is ENHRY and CDR2 is SYGVKD. V dropped 10 bases and J dropped 0 bases, with 10 bases sitting between them. CDR3 in amino acids: CATGQTSYEQYF. The CDR3 DNA reads TGTGCCACCGGACAGACCTCCTACGAGCAGTACTTC.

This clonotype was counted at least ten times. This chain links TRBV4-3 with TRBJ2-3; D unresolved. Germline assignment: CDR1 LGHNA and CDR2 YSLEER. CDR3 size: 15 residues. V lost 0 bases and J 3 bases, leaving 10 bases between the germline ends. CDR3 bases: TGCGCCAGCAGCCAAGAAGGAAGAGAAACAGATACGCAGTATTTT. Translation gives CASSQEGRETDTQYF.

This clonotype was detected ten times or more. The chain is built from TRBV2 and TRBJ2-7, with TRBD1 as a possible D gene (6 bases). Trimming took off 4 bases at V and 3 bases at J, with 7 bases between the two ends. CDR3 size: 12 residues. Germline V gene lookup returns CDR1 SNHLY and CDR2 FYNNEI. The CDR3 sequence: CASSATGYEQYF. The CDR3 DNA reads TGTGCCAGCAGTGCGACAGGCTACGAGCAGTACTTC.

This clonotype was seen only a few times. V gene TRBV5-5 combines with J gene TRBJ2-7; possibly TRBD1 for D (6 bases). This CDR3 comprises 14 residues. Germline values: CDR1 SGHKS, CDR2 YYEKEE (reference sequence). V lost 7 bases and J 2 bases, leaving 16 bases between the germline ends. The CDR3 region is CASRLQGRPYEQYF. The CDR3, as DNA: TGTGCCAGCCGGCTACAGGGACGCCCCTACGAGCAGTACTTC.

This clonotype has a count of ten or more. The genes are TRBV9 and TRBJ2-3; TRBD2 aligns across 9 bases. This CDR3 region has 17 residues. Losses at the gene ends were 0 bases for V and 5 bases for J; bases not matched to a gene: 10. CDR1 and CDR2 (germline): SGDLS, YYNGEE. DNA of the CDR3: TGTGCCAGCAGCGTAGGTCAATTCCCTAGCGGGGAAGATACGCAGTATTTT. Encoded protein: CASSVGQFPSGEDTQYF.

This clonotype was found many times. This chain links TRBV7-8 with TRBJ2-3; 7 bases agree with TRBD1. The length of the CDR3 is 17 residues. Germline values: CDR1 SGHVS, CDR2 FQNEAQ. J gave up 6 bases and V 2 bases, and 14 bases lay outside the gene matches. CDR3 DNA sequence: TGTGCCAGCAGCTTAATCGATATGGGCAGGGGGAGTGATACGCAGTATTTT. Protein sequence: CASSLIDMGRGSDTQYF.

This sequence joins TRBV5-4 and TRBJ2-5; D is possibly TRBD1 (6 bases). V was shortened by 2 bases and J by 3 bases, with 8 bases between the two germline ends. Germline CDR1 SGHNT, CDR2 YYREEE (reference sequence). This CDR3 region has 13 residues. The CDR3 bases are TGTGCCAGCAGCTTTGGGGGCGAAGAGACCCAGTACTTC. Amino acids: CASSFGGEETQYF.

This clonotype was seen ten or more times. V usage is TRBV19 and J usage is TRBJ1-6, with a tentative D call TRBD1 (6 bases). The CDR3 length is 18 residues. CDR1 and CDR2 (germline): LNHDA, SQIVND (reference sequence). Between the trimmed V and J ends, which lost 7 bases and 7 bases, there was a span of 26 bases. CDR3 nucleotides: TGTGCCAGTATCTTCAAACACCAACACGGGGGGCCCAATTCACCCCTCCACTTT. Translating gives CASIFKHQHGGPNSPLHF.

This clonotype was recorded many times. The chain joins TRBV7-2 to TRBJ2-1, with D tentatively TRBD1 or TRBD2 (6 bases each). The CDR3 contains 14 residues. Deletions cut 4 bases from V and 6 bases from J, with 13 bases between. Germline CDR1 SGHTA, CDR2 FQGNSA. The CDR3: CASSSSPGANEQFF. CDR3 in DNA: TGTGCCAGCAGCTCCAGCCCGGGGGCCAATGAGCAGTTCTTC.

In this sample, this clonotype turned up many times. The chain combines TRBV20-1 with TRBJ1-6; possible D gene TRBD1, 6 bases. The CDR3 runs to 12 residues. In germline, CDR1 is DFQATT, CDR2 SNEGSKA (reference sequence). Trimming pared 3 bases from V and 9 bases from J, leaving 9 bases between. CDR3: CSARDSTSPLHF. For the CDR3, the DNA is TGCAGTGCTAGGGACAGCACTTCACCCCTCCACTTT.

This clonotype was seen ten or more times. The chain is built from TRBV2 and TRBJ2-7; TRBD2 is a possible D gene (5 bases). Germline V gene sequence: CDR1 SNHLY, CDR2 FYNNEI. The CDR3 contains 13 residues. V lost 7 bases, J lost 4 bases, and 14 bases lay in between. The CDR3 loop reads CASNSDGIYEQYF. Written as DNA, the CDR3 is TGTGCCAGCAACTCCGACGGGATTTACGAGCAGTACTTC. The full variable domain, in which reference TRBV2 and TRBJ2-7 provide the parts outside the CDR3, is EPEVTQTPSHQVTQMGQEVILRCVPISNHLYFYWYRQILGQKVEFLVSFYNNEISEKSEIFDDQFSVERPDGSNFTLKIRSTKLEDSAMYFCASNSDGIYEQYFGPGTRLTVT.

The chain has TRBV20-1 and TRBJ2-3, with 9 nucleotides matching TRBD1. Trimming removed 6 bases from V and 1 base from J; junction bases left unmatched: 2. This CDR3 is built from 13 residues. Germline loops: CDR1 DFQATT, CDR2 SNEGSKA (reference sequence). This chain's CDR3 is CSARTGGTDTQYF. CDR3 nucleotides: TGCAGTGCCCGGACAGGGGGCACAGATACGCAGTATTTT.

This clonotype was seen repeatedly, ten times or more. The J gene is TRBJ1-1, the V gene TRBV7-3, with D possibly TRBD1 on 5 matching bases. This CDR3 spans 14 amino acids. Trimming left V 1 base short and J 4 bases short, with 10 bases between. Germline V CDR1 and CDR2: SGHTA, FQGTGA. CDR3 DNA: TGTGCCAGCAGCTTAATAGGGGTCGGCACTGAAGCTTTCTTT. Amino acids: CASSLIGVGTEAFF.

This clonotype was counted at least ten times. This chain connects TRBV4-1 to TRBJ2-7; D uncertain. This CDR3 is built from 17 residues. The V end lost 1 base, the J end lost 0 bases, and 16 bases lay between the germline ends. The germline V gene encodes CDR1 MGHRA and CDR2 YSYEKL. This CDR3 reads CASSQAIWPPYSYEQYF. For the CDR3, the DNA is TGCGCCAGCAGCCAAGCAATCTGGCCGCCTTACTCCTACGAGCAGTACTTC.

This clonotype was seen ten or more times. The chain couples TRBV10-3 to TRBJ1-3; perhaps TRBD1 as D (6 bases). Germline CDR1 and CDR2: ENHRY and SYGVKD. The CDR3 runs to 17 residues. V dropped 10 bases and J dropped 0 bases, with 22 bases sitting between them. Here the CDR3 reads CATEFNGRGFSGNTIYF. The CDR3 region has the DNA TGTGCCACCGAGTTTAATGGCAGGGGTTTCTCTGGAAACACCATATATTTT.

This chain links TRBV18 with TRBJ2-1, with 12 bases aligning to TRBD2. V shed 1 base, J shed 6 bases, and the junction held 10 bases outside the gene matches. Germline V gene data show CDR1 as KGHSH and CDR2 as LQKENI. The CDR3 is 18 residues long. The chain's CDR3 is CASSPLSRTSGISNEQFF. The DNA of the CDR3 is TGTGCCAGCTCACCACTTTCGCGGACTAGCGGGATTAGCAATGAGCAGTTCTTC.

J is TRBJ1-2 and V is TRBV19; D might be TRBD1 (6 bases). The CDR3 is 14 residues long. The V end lost 3 bases, the J end lost 4 bases, and 12 bases lay between the germline ends. CDR1 and CDR2 (germline): LNHDA, SQIVND (reference sequence). The CDR3 protein is CASSIRTEPYGYTF. The CDR3 DNA follows: TGTGCCAGTAGTATCCGGACAGAGCCCTATGGCTACACCTTC.

This sequence joins TRBV29-1 and TRBJ2-7, with D perhaps TRBD2 (6 bases). The CDR3 covers 16 residues. Trimming took 4 bases from V and 0 from J, leaving 19 bases between them. CDR1 and CDR2 (germline): SQVTM, ANQGSEA. This CDR3 reads CSVVGLRTVLSYEQYF. CDR3 DNA: TGCAGCGTTGTGGGACTCCGTACAGTGCTCTCCTACGAGCAGTACTTC.

This clonotype was seen ten or more times. The chain combines TRBV9 with TRBJ1-1; 11 positions match TRBD1. The CDR3 contains 19 residues. J was trimmed by 4 bases and V by 0 bases; bases with no gene match: 14. Per germline, CDR1 SGDLS and CDR2 YYNGEE. This CDR3 reads CASSVAPSGTGGQGTEAFF. The CDR3 region has the DNA TGTGCCAGCAGCGTAGCACCCTCGGGGACAGGGGGTCAAGGCACTGAAGCTTTCTTT.